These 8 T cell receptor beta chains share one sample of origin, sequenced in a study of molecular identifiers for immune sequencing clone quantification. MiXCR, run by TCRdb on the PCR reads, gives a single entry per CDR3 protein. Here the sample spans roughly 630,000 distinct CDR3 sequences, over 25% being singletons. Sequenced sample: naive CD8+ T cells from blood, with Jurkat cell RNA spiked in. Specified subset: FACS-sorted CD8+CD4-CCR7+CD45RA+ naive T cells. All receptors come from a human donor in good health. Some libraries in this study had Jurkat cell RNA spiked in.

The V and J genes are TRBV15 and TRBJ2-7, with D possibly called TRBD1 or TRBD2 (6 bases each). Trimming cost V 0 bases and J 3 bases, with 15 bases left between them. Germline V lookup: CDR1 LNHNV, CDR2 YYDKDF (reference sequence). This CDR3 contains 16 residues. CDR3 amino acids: CATSRDRGLSHYEQYF. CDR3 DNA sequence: TGTGCCACCAGCAGAGATCGGGGGCTCTCCCACTACGAGCAGTACTTC. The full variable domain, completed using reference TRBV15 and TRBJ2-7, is DAMVIQNPRYQVTQFGKPVTLSCSQTLNHNVMYWYQQKSSQAPKLLFHYYDKDFNNEADTPDNFQSRRPNTSFCFLDIRSPGLGDTAMYLCATSRDRGLSHYEQYFGPGTRLTVT.

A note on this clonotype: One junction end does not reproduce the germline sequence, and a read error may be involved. The chain's CDR3 is CPSSSIDEQYF. In DNA, the CDR3 is TGTCCCAGCAGTTCGATCGACGAGCAGTACTTC. The rearrangement links TRBV28 to TRBJ2-7; D not resolved. The germline CDR1 and CDR2 sequences are MDHEN and SYDVKM. This CDR3 is 11 amino acids long.

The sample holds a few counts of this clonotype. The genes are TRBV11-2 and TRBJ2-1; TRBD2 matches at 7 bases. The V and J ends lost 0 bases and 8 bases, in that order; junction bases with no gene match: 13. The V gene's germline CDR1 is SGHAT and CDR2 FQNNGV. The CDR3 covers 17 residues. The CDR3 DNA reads TGTGCCAGCAGCTTAGACGGCGTGGGCCTAGCGGTCGATGAGCAGTTCTTC. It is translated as CASSLDGVGLAVDEQFF.

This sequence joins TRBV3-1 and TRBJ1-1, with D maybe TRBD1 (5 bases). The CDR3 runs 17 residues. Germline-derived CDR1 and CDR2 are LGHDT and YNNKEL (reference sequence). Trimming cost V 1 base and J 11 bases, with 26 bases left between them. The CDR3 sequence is CASSQGVVYYRPGSAFF. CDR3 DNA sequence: TGTGCCAGCAGCCAAGGCGTGGTATATTACCGACCAGGGTCGGCTTTCTTT.

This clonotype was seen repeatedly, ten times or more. The CDR3 region is CASSYSGRVYEQYF. The CDR3 nucleotides read TGTGCCAGCAGTTACTCGGGTAGGGTTTACGAGCAGTACTTC. The rearrangement links TRBV6-5 to TRBJ2-7; D is unresolved. The V gene's germline CDR1 is MNHEY and CDR2 SVGAGI. Trimming stripped 0 bases from V and 4 bases from J, with 10 bases between. The CDR3 spans 14 residues.

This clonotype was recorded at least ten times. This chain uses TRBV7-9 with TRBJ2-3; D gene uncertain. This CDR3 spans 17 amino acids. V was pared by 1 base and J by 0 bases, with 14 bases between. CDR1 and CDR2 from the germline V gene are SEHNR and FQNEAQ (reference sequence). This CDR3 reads CASSLGAGMPSTDTQYF. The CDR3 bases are TGTGCCAGCAGCTTAGGGGCTGGGATGCCCAGCACAGATACGCAGTATTTT.

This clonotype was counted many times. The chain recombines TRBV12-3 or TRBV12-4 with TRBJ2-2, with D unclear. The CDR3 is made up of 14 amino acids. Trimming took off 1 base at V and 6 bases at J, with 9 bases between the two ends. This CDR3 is CASSLVPGPGELFF. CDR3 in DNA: TGTGCCAGCAGTTTAGTCCCAGGCCCCGGGGAGCTGTTTTTT.

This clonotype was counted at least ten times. The CDR3 is CSARASGRSSYEQYF. As DNA, the CDR3 is TGCAGTGCTAGGGCTAGCGGGAGGAGCTCCTACGAGCAGTACTTC. The V and J genes are TRBV20-1 and TRBJ2-7, with 11 bases that match TRBD2. The CDR3 sequence is 15 residues long. V lost 3 bases to trimming and J lost 0 bases; unmatched junction nucleotides: 4. Germline V gives CDR1 DFQATT, CDR2 SNEGSKA (reference sequence).